This TCR beta chain was recorded in a study of cytomegalovirus exposure and HLA in healthy donors (dated by TCRdb to the late 2010s). About the study as a whole: In an earlier analysis of 450 to 750 of the donors, 276 Gb of sequence data and 90 million to 120 million unique TCR beta sequences from about 190 million T cells were reported. An early release that covered roughly 600 HLA-typed donors contained approximately 300 gigabases of sequencing data and tens of millions of unique TCR sequences. Of the roughly 400 genotyped donors, about 80% fell in the genetic ancestry cluster associated with self-reported Caucasian donors. The aim of the study was to test whether cataloging public T cell receptors could identify signatures of past pathogen exposure. The study profiled the T cell repertoires of hundreds of subjects by immunosequencing and related them to cytomegalovirus serostatus. Along with the approximately 700-subject first cohort, a separate validation cohort of over a hundred different subjects was used. High-throughput TCR immunosequencing, statistical association of individual TCRs with disease status, and machine learning were combined to predict cytomegalovirus infection status. To study patterns of TCR occurrence, a later analysis re-analyzed previously published TCR beta repertoires from 700 or so donors and added high-resolution HLA genotyping. In the later analysis, no new phenotypic data were used to find candidate immune exposures; instead, reliance was placed on TCR beta sequences and their occurrence across donors. To decide whether each TCR beta V gene segment behaved as functional or pseudogenic, an earlier analysis of 587 of the donors relied on high-throughput TCR beta sequencing. Donor age, sex, ethnicity and CMV serostatus were collected together with the repertoire data. A later genetic analysis took genome-wide SNP genotypes for about three fifths of the roughly 700 donors and used that subset as a discovery cohort. Every discovery cohort repertoire had been produced on one sequencing platform. HLA typing covered class I and class II loci at four-digit resolution. The number of typed donors differed by locus: roughly 629-630 for A, B, C, DRB1 and DQB1; 500 to 550 for DQA1; fewer than 610 for DPA1; and about 470 for DPB1. Because of strong linkage in the cohort, roughly five DR-DQ haplotypes were treated as single units for association and clustering. Among 398 genotyped donors of the cohort, an average of 235,054 unique TCR beta nucleotide sequences were sequenced per donor, roughly 18% of them non-productive.

Results the study describes overall, beyond this receptor: This cohort had only TCR beta chains sequenced, and the lack of alpha or paired-chain data limited which features could be detected. Sequencing depth was assumed to be roughly uniform across donors in the presence/absence analyses, though that assumption may not hold. The only immune exposure information available for the cohort was CMV serostatus. In a later analysis, most CMV-associated TCR beta chains were found to appear HLA-restricted, with HLA associations seemingly driven largely by CMV exposure. A later genetic analysis reported fewer N-insertions in productive TCRs among donors in an Asian-associated ancestry cluster than the roughly 720-donor mean. In a later analysis, around 15,000 TCR beta sequences were associated with specific HLA alleles at a false discovery rate of 0.05. According to the authors, the approach could potentially be generalized to other disease states and immunological phenotypes. The study listed 164 TCR beta chains as associated with cytomegalovirus. A later analysis found that HLA-associated TCR beta chains were more clonally expanded and had lower generation probabilities than equally common non-associated chains. In a later genetic analysis, a missense DCLRE1C variant was associated with V-gene and J-gene trimming of TCR beta chains, and the association was replicated in an independent cohort. Because HLA typing was missing for some donors at each locus, association tests included only the typed subset. While some public TCRs were present in many individuals, most TCR sequences turned up only very rarely across donors. A further reported finding was that TCR beta sequences accurately predicted the HLA-A and HLA-B alleles for most subjects in the first cohort. A few of the identified cytomegalovirus-associated TCR beta chains were confirmed in vitro to be specific for cytomegalovirus antigens. In an earlier analysis of some 640 of the donors, most TCR beta V segments were observed in productive rearrangements about 87% or about 30% of the time, broadly matching IMGT annotations. A cluster of highly shared sequence variants was judged likely to be a technical artifact of the sequencing pipeline. Linkage disequilibrium might explain the correlated functional status among segregating V segments, but an unknown experimental factor could not be ruled out. A later analysis found that TCR association rates varied across HLA loci, with DRB1 alleles showing the most associated TCRs and HLA-C alleles the fewest. Assigning TCR associations to individual alleles was difficult when HLA alleles, especially DR and DQ, strongly co-occurred. In both the original and validation cohorts, the classifier was reported to diagnose cytomegalovirus status with high specificity and sensitivity. Seventeen rarely observed V segments, including chromosome 9 orphons, were excluded from the earlier analysis of several hundred of the donors because counts were too low. A later analysis reported that several top co-occurrence clusters appeared linked to parvovirus B19, influenza, CMV and Epstein-Barr virus.

The cohort was made up of 666 healthy bone marrow donors. At the time of sampling, all cohort members were nominally healthy, though unrecorded immune exposures were likely present. The donor was CMV seronegative and was included in the group of approximately 350 seronegative cohort members. A peripheral blood sample was provided by each donor, and peripheral blood mononuclear cells were used for TCR beta sequencing. The Qiagen DNeasy Blood Extraction Kit was used to extract genomic DNA from the blood cell samples. Library prep was done by the immunoSEQ multiplex PCR assay. For the multiplex PCR, a mixture combining 60 forward primers for TCR Vbeta segments and 13 reverse primers for TCR Jbeta segments was used. Amplification of the CDR3 region of rearranged TCR beta genes was performed with a multiplex PCR assay on genomic DNA. Amplified TCR beta libraries were sequenced as 87-base-pair reads on the Illumina HiSeq System. The published analysis was carried out like this. A later analysis counted 75 million to 100 million unique TCR beta chains across the 690 or so repertoires, and roughly 11 million of these chains were shared by at least two donors. Raw reads were error-corrected and collapsed into unique sequences by a nearest-neighbor algorithm in which closely related sequences were merged to remove PCR and sequencing errors. V, D and J gene segments were assigned by aligning CDR3 sequences to IMGT reference sequences. For a sequence to be retained, at least a six-nucleotide match to both a V gene segment and a J gene segment was required. Rearrangements were called productive when the CDR3 lacked stop codons and stayed in frame with V and J; all others were non-productive. Following IMGT convention, CDR3 was defined as the stretch from the second conserved V-encoded cysteine to the conserved J-encoded phenylalanine. The earlier analysis of around 640 of the donors excluded sequences that lacked an unambiguous match to a single V gene segment. An earlier analysis of several hundred of the donors called V segments functional above 56.7% productive rearrangements and segregating when the between-donor standard deviation exceeded 5%. A statistical classification framework was developed to diagnose cytomegalovirus status using the catalog of TCR beta chain sequences. A later analysis assigned V and J genes by comparing TCR nucleotide sequences with IMGT/GENE-DB human TR gene sequences. In a later analysis, CDR3 sequences and most-parsimonious VDJ recombination scenarios were assigned using the TCRdist pipeline. In a later analysis, each TCR beta chain was defined by its CDR3 amino acid sequence together with its V-gene family, and reads lacking a unique V-gene family were excluded. As a way to deal with suspected cross-contamination and a sequencing artifact, a later analysis dropped approximately 570 nucleotide sequences that were highly shared and had low generation probability. In a later analysis, a clonal expansion index was calculated for each public chain from normalized within-repertoire ranks of inferred template counts. In a later analysis, generation probabilities were computed using a VDJ recombination model fitted to out-of-frame rearrangements, and the results were checked against IGoR. In a later analysis, hypergeometric tests were used to score TCR-TCR, TCR-HLA and TCR-CMV co-occurrence, with a repertoire-size bias correction applied to TCR pairs. In a later analysis, false discovery rates were estimated by permuting HLA or CMV assignments 20 times. In a later analysis, co-occurring TCRs were grouped using DBSCAN, with TCRdist sequence similarity added in when clustering inside HLA-allele-positive subsets. Co-occurrence clustering excluded repertoires with fewer than 30,000 or more than 120,000 public chains, plus five with anomalous nucleotide sharing. TCRdb re-hosts the immuneACCESS table, in-frame sequences only. Its copies lack some clones; in the studies checked, an unresolved V gene accounts for under half of them, and the cause for the rest is not known. V and J calls and clone size follow that table, whereas D and trimming were derived from the DNA. The table for this sample shows roughly 62,000 clones. Clones ranked in the top ten supply roughly 4% of the sample.

For this clone: Which antigen it targets is not known.

The sample taken for sequencing was PBMCs. The origin of this receptor is a male donor in good health and CMV-seronegative.

The CDR3 has the sequence CATSTEWGRGYSNQPQHF. The nucleotide sequence is TGTGCCACCAGCACGGAATGGGGAAGGGGGTATAGCAATCAGCCCCAGCATTTT. The chain employs TRBV15 and TRBJ1-5; the D region possibly corresponds to TRBD1 (6 bases align). The CDR3 contains 18 residues, cysteine and phenylalanine counted. The only DNA kept is the CDR3, 54 bases in frame from the first base. V loses 4 bases of germline sequence and J loses 0 bases, and the interval between the two ends is 19 bases. In the germline V gene (reference sequence), CDR1 corresponds to LNHNV and CDR2 to YYDKDF. Outside the CDR3, residues come from the reference TRBV15 and TRBJ1-5 proteins, so the full variable domain is: DAMVIQNPRYQVTQFGKPVTLSCSQTLNHNVMYWYQQKSSQAPKLLFHYYDKDFNNEADTPDNFQSRRPNTSFCFLDIRSPGLGDTAMYLCATSTEWGRGYSNQPQHFGDGTRLSIL.